The 31 T cell receptor gamma chains presented below share a single source sample, sequenced in a study of γδ T cells in repeated Plasmodium falciparum infection. TCRdb redid the clone calls on the multiplex PCR reads with CATT. The table has some 32,000 gamma-chain clones, 1.4% seen once. Flow sorting of PBMC yielded separate Vgamma9/Vdelta2+ and Vdelta2-negative gammadelta T cell populations for bulk repertoire analysis. Sequencing was carried out using gamma-delta T cells from blood. The origin of the receptors is a pool of human donors (malaria-infected and uninfected, not separated).

A remark on this clone: The mismatch at residue 6 between this DNA's translation and the TCRdb protein of a much larger clone likely reflects a read error; the protein shown is translated from the DNA. The V gene is TRGV9, the J gene TRGJP2. TCRdb records no J gene; here it was assigned by comparing the DNA to germline. Trimming took 9 bases from V and 9 from J; bases not matched to a gene: 7. The germline CDR1 and CDR2 sequences are GITISATS and ISYDGTV (reference sequence). The CDR3 has 11 amino acids. The CDR3 DNA follows: TGTGCCTTGGGGGGTAATTGGATCAAGACGTTT. It specifies CALGGNWIKTF.

The table lists this clone with a few counts. The protein in TCRdb stems from a much larger clone and differs at residue 7 from this DNA's translation, likely a read error; here the protein is translated from the DNA. J is TRGJ1 or TRGJ2 and V is TRGV4. This CDR3 comprises 12 residues. Germline V lookup: CDR1 EGSTGY, CDR2 YDSYTSSV. After removal of 1 base from V and 8 bases from J, the junction contained 5 bases not matched to a gene. CDR3 sequence: CATWDGNHKKLF. The CDR3 coding sequence is TGTGCCACCTGGGATGGCAACCATAAGAAACTCTTT.

A note on this clone: TCRdb pairs this DNA with a much larger clone's protein that differs at residue 10, likely a read error; the protein shown was translated from the DNA. This chain joins TRGV9 and TRGJ1 or TRGJ2. This CDR3 has 14 residues. J gave up 8 bases and V 1 base, and 11 bases lay outside the gene matches. Germline V lookup: CDR1 GITISATS, CDR2 ISYDGTV (reference sequence). The CDR3 sequence is CALWEVQPYHKKLF. Here the CDR3 DNA reads TGTGCCTTGTGGGAGGTCCAGCCGTATCATAAGAAACTCTTT.

This clone was seen ten or more times. V and J are TRGV4 and TRGJP1. The CDR3 loop spans 12 amino acids. Germline trimming cut 3 bases from V and 7 bases from J; bases unmatched to any gene: 2. Germline V lookup: CDR1 EGSTGY, CDR2 YDSYTSSV. Written as DNA, the CDR3 is TGTGCCACCTGGGATCATGGTTGGTTCAAGATATTT. This sequence encodes CATWDHGWFKIF.

As to this clone: This DNA's translation and the protein TCRdb lists, from a much larger clone, do not match at residue 14, likely due to a read error; the protein shown is translated from the DNA. CDR3 bases: TGTGCCTTGTGGGAGACCCTTCAAGAGTTGGGCAAAAAAGTCAAGGTATTT. Protein product: CALWETLQELGKKVKVF. This rearrangement joins TRGV9 to TRGJP. The J gene was not available in TCRdb and was assigned here by matching the DNA to germline segments. CDR3 length: 17 residues. The germline gives CDR1 GITISATS, CDR2 ISYDGTV (reference sequence).

Turning to this clone: One base separates it from a far larger clone, so it is likely a read error. Within the sample, other DNA sequences also encode this same CDR3. The V gene is TRGV9, the J gene TRGJP. The J gene, absent from TCRdb, was called here by matching the DNA to germline. Per germline, CDR1 GITISATS and CDR2 ISYDGTV (reference sequence). The CDR3 extends over 17 amino acids. The CDR3 region has the DNA TGCGCCTTGTGGGAGGTGAAGTTAGTGTTGGGCAAAAAAATCAAGGTATTT. Translated: CALWEVKLVLGKKIKVF.

This clone has just a few counts. This DNA's translation differs at residue 10 from TCRdb's protein, which comes from a much larger clone; a read error is likely, and the protein shown is translated from the DNA. The chain employs TRGV9 and TRGJ1 or TRGJ2. No J gene was available from TCRdb, and it was assigned here by a germline match of the DNA. CDR3 length: 14 amino acids. Germline CDR1 reads GITISATS; CDR2 reads ISYDGTV (reference sequence). The trim removed 3 bases at V and 9 bases at J, leaving 14 bases unmatched. CDR3 loop: CALWEREVECKKLF. As DNA, the CDR3 is TGTGCCTTGTGGGAGAGGGAGGTGGAATGTAAGAAACTCTTT.

Comments on this clone: TCRdb assigns this DNA the protein of a much larger clone, which departs from its translation at residue 4; this likely reflects a read error, and the protein shown comes from translating the DNA. V is TRGV3 and J is TRGJ1 or TRGJ2. The J gene, left out of TCRdb, was set here by checking the DNA against germline. The CDR3 consists of 14 residues. Germline assignment: CDR1 VTNTFY and CDR2 YDVSTARD (reference sequence). The CDR3 loop reads CATRDRPQYYKKLF. The CDR3 bases are TGTGCCACCCGGGACAGGCCCCAATATTATAAGAAACTCTTT.

On this clone itself: This probably arose from a read error, given a far larger clone one base away. The sample carries other DNA sequences with the same CDR3. V and J are TRGV9 and TRGJP. TCRdb carries no J gene annotation; the J gene was assigned here by matching the DNA with germline. The CDR3 loop spans 17 amino acids. From germline, CDR1 is GITISATS and CDR2 ISYDGTV (reference sequence). DNA for the CDR3: TGTGCCTTGTGGGAGGTATTAAGAGAGTTGGGCAAGAAAATCAAGGTATTT. Its translation: CALWEVLRELGKKIKVF.

This clone turned up a few times. With only one base between it and a far larger clone, this is likely a read error. Other DNA sequences in this sample translate to the same CDR3. The chain uses TRGV2 and TRGJ1 or TRGJ2. The J gene, left out of TCRdb, was set here by checking the DNA against germline. CDR1 is EGSNGY, CDR2 YDSYNSKV, per germline. This CDR3 contains 14 residues. For the CDR3, the DNA is TGCGCCACCTGGGACGGGATAGGTTATTATAAGAAACTCTTT. Its translation: CATWDGIGYYKKLF.

This clone was detected many times. Other DNA variants within this sample encode the same CDR3. The chain recombines TRGV9 with TRGJP. V shed 2 bases, J shed 9 bases, and the junction held 13 bases outside the gene matches. This CDR3 region has 18 residues. CDR1 and CDR2 (germline): GITISATS, ISYDGTV (reference sequence). CDR3: CALWEATLLGLGKKIKVF. The CDR3 DNA is TGTGCCTTGTGGGAGGCCACCTTACTGGGGTTGGGCAAAAAAATCAAGGTATTT.

Relative to its sample, this clone is medium-sized (0.01 to 0.1%). The genes are TRGV9 and TRGJP. V dropped 0 bases and J dropped 2; count of bases not matched to a gene: 4. Per the germline V gene, CDR1 is GITISATS and CDR2 is ISYDGTV (reference sequence). The length of the CDR3 is 18 residues. CDR3 DNA: TGTGCCTTGTGGGAGGTGCAGCGGCAAGAGTTGGGCAAAAAAATCAAGGTATTT. Residues: CALWEVQRQELGKKIKVF.

The table lists this clone with many counts. The sample carries other DNA sequences with the same CDR3. The chain joins TRGV2 to TRGJ1 or TRGJ2. CDR3 length: 11 residues. Germline V gene lookup returns CDR1 EGSNGY and CDR2 YDSYNSKV. With V trimmed by 1 base and J by 10 bases, 4 bases remained unmatched. The CDR3 DNA follows: TGTGCCACCTGGGACGGTCCCAAGAAACTCTTT. It yields the protein CATWDGPKKLF.

This clone appeared many times. This DNA's translation and the protein TCRdb lists, from a much larger clone, do not match at residue 5, likely due to a read error; the protein shown is translated from the DNA. The J gene is TRGJ1 or TRGJ2, the V gene TRGV4. V trimming: 5 bases; J trimming: 7 bases; junction bases outside the gene matches: 5. CDR1 and CDR2 from the germline V gene are EGSTGY and YDSYTSSV. The CDR3 contains 11 residues. The CDR3 sequence: CATWGRYKKLF. DNA for the CDR3: TGTGCCACCTGGGGTAGATATAAGAAACTCTTT.

In its sample, this clone is medium-sized. The CDR3 DNA reads as TGTGCCACCTGGGACAGGTCGGGTGATTGGATCAAGACGTTT. Protein: CATWDRSGDWIKTF. The V call is TRGV5, the J call TRGJP2. Germline CDR1 is VINAFY and CDR2 is YDVSNSKD. The CDR3 spans 14 residues. V shed 0 bases and J 6 bases; nucleotides not matched to a gene: 4.

This clone has only a few counts. The TCRdb record carries a much larger clone's protein, which differs from this DNA's translation at residue 5; a read error is the likely cause, and the protein listed here is the DNA translation. V and J are TRGV8 and TRGJ1 or TRGJ2. The J gene was missing in TCRdb and was found by matching the end of the DNA to germline. The CDR3 sequence is 11 residues long. Trimming cost V 6 bases and J 8 bases; bases outside gene matches: 7. CDR1 and CDR2 (germline): VENAVY, YDSYNSRV. The CDR3 DNA is TGTGCCACCTGGACAGGGCATAAGAAACTCTTT. This codes for CATWTGHKKLF.

This clone has ten or more counts. Given a much more abundant clone one base away, this may be a read error. The V gene is TRGV3, the J gene TRGJP2. The J gene, not given by TCRdb, was assigned here from a germline match of the nucleotide sequence. The V gene's germline CDR1 is VTNTFY and CDR2 YDVSTARD (reference sequence). Germline trimming cut 0 bases from V and 2 bases from J; bases unmatched to any gene: 3. The CDR3 has 15 amino acids. CDR3 residues: CATWDRYSSDWIKTF. The CDR3 DNA is TGTGCCACCTGGGACAGGTACAGTAGTGATTGGATCAAGACGTTT.

This clone has a count of ten or more. TCRdb's protein for this DNA is that of a much larger clone and differs from the translation at residue 5, likely a read error; the protein shown is the DNA translation. V usage is TRGV9 and J usage is TRGJP. Per the germline V gene, CDR1 is GITISATS and CDR2 is ISYDGTV (reference sequence). CDR3 length: 17 amino acids. V shed 5 bases, J shed 4 bases, and the junction held 8 bases outside the gene matches. This CDR3 is CALWGGTQELGKKIKVF. CDR3 coding DNA: TGTGCCTTGTGGGGGGGGACCCAAGAGTTGGGCAAAAAAATCAAGGTATTT.

This clone showed up many times. The chain joins TRGV4 to TRGJ1 or TRGJ2. The J gene was missing in TCRdb and was found by matching the end of the DNA to germline. Germline CDR1 and CDR2: EGSTGY and YDSYTSSV. With 6 bases clipped from V and 3 bases from J, the junction kept 5 bases outside the gene matches. This CDR3 contains 12 residues. The CDR3 bases are TGTGCCACCTGGACTCGTTATTATAAGAAACTCTTT. This codes for CATWTRYYKKLF.

This clone has ten or more counts. A far larger clone differs by one base, so this is likely a read error. This same CDR3 is encoded by further DNA sequences in the sample. For the V gene the call is TRGV9; the J gene has no call. This CDR3 is 15 amino acids long. The germline V gene encodes CDR1 GITISATS and CDR2 ISYDGTV (reference sequence). This CDR3 reads CALWELPPFYYKKLF. Here the CDR3 DNA reads TGTGCCTTGTGGGAGCTCCCCCCCTTTTATTATAAAAAACTCTTT.

This clone was counted a few times. The protein held in TCRdb is that of a much larger clone and does not match this DNA's translation at residue 4, likely because of a read error; the protein shown is translated from the DNA. V and J are TRGV9 and TRGJ1 or TRGJ2. The J gene, not given by TCRdb, was assigned here from a germline match of the nucleotide sequence. There are 14 residues in the CDR3. CDR1 GITISATS and CDR2 ISYDGTV come from the germline V gene (reference sequence). This CDR3 reads CALREANPYYKKLF. The CDR3 DNA is TGTGCCTTGCGGGAGGCAAACCCTTATTATAAGAAACTCTTT.

The sample holds many counts of this clone. A single base is all that separates this from a far larger clone, so a read error is likely. Other DNA variants within this sample encode the same CDR3. The rearrangement links TRGV9 to TRGJP. Germline-derived CDR1 and CDR2 are GITISATS and ISYDGTV (reference sequence). This CDR3 is built from 15 residues. For the CDR3, the DNA is TGTGCCTTGTGGGAGTCAGAGTTGGGCAAAAAGATCAAGGTATTT. Its protein is CALWESELGKKIKVF.

This clone has more than one count but fewer than ten. A far larger clone differs by one base, so this is likely a read error. In the same sample, other DNA sequences code for this CDR3. This chain uses TRGV2 with TRGJ1 or TRGJ2. The length of the CDR3 is 14 residues. Germline CDR1 EGSNGY, CDR2 YDSYNSKV. CDR3 in DNA: TGTGCTACCTGGGACGGGCCGCGATATTATAAGAAACTCTTT. Translation: CATWDGPRYYKKLF.

This clone was observed a few times. A read error is the likely source, as a far larger clone sits one nucleotide away. The J gene has no call, while the V gene is TRGV2. CDR3 size: 13 residues. The V gene's germline CDR1 is EGSNGY and CDR2 YDSYNSKV. The CDR3 is CATWDRSYYKKLF. CDR3 nucleotide sequence: TGTGCCACCTGGGATCGTTCTTATTATAAGAAGCTCTTT.

In the case of this clone: With a far larger clone one base away, a read error is the likely cause. This same CDR3 is encoded by further DNA sequences in the sample. The CDR3 here is CATWDRPWKKLF. Here the CDR3 DNA reads TGTGCCACCTGGGACAGGCCGTGGAAGAAACTCTTT. The chain uses TRGV8 and TRGJ1 or TRGJ2. Trimming removed 4 bases from V and 10 bases from J; junction bases left unmatched: 10. In germline, CDR1 is VENAVY, CDR2 YDSYNSRV. The CDR3 loop spans 12 amino acids.

This clone was recorded many times. This chain uses TRGV2 with TRGJ1 or TRGJ2. Losses at the gene ends were 5 bases for V and 8 bases for J; bases not matched to a gene: 6. Germline V gives CDR1 EGSNGY, CDR2 YDSYNSKV. This CDR3 region has 11 residues. For the CDR3, the DNA is TGTGCCACCTGGGCCCCTCATAAGAAACTCTTT. Residues: CATWAPHKKLF.

This clone has ten or more counts. The chain carries TRGV9 and TRGJP. Matching the DNA to germline supplied the J gene, which TCRdb does not give. Germline loops: CDR1 GITISATS, CDR2 ISYDGTV (reference sequence). J was trimmed by 9 bases and V by 2 bases; bases with no gene match: 7. This CDR3 has 16 residues. The DNA for the CDR3 is TGTGCCTTGTGGGAGGACTTAATGTTGGGCAAAAAAATCAAGGTATTT. Translation: CALWEDLMLGKKIKVF.

This clone was recorded many times. The rearrangement links TRGV2 to TRGJP2. The CDR3 extends over 14 amino acids. Germline lookup yields CDR1 EGSNGY and CDR2 YDSYNSKV. The V segment lost 0 bases and the J segment 4 bases; nucleotides outside the gene matches: 2. The CDR3 reads CATWDGVSDWIKTF. The CDR3 DNA is TGTGCCACCTGGGACGGGGTTAGTGATTGGATCAAGACGTTT.

This clone was seen repeatedly, ten times or more. TCRdb's protein, taken from a much larger clone, differs from this DNA's translation at residue 6, likely owing to a read error; the protein displayed comes from the DNA. The chain links TRGV9 to TRGJ1 or TRGJ2. TCRdb lists no J gene, so it was determined here by aligning the DNA to germline. After removal of 2 bases from V and 7 bases from J, the junction contained 8 bases not matched to a gene. This CDR3 comprises 13 residues. Germline V gene lookup returns CDR1 GITISATS and CDR2 ISYDGTV (reference sequence). CDR3 nucleotides: TGTGCCTTGTGGGAGGCGCGGTTCTATAAGAAACTCTTT. This sequence encodes CALWEARFYKKLF.

For this clone: This sample also contains other DNA sequences that code for the same CDR3. The rearrangement uses TRGV4 and TRGJ1 or TRGJ2. TCRdb is silent on the J gene; assignment here came from matching the DNA to germline. The germline gives CDR1 EGSTGY, CDR2 YDSYTSSV. The CDR3 totals 9 residues. CDR3 loop: CAPRYKKLF. CDR3 bases: TGTGCACCTAGGTATAAGAAACTCTTT.

This clone was picked up a small number of times. The protein held in TCRdb is that of a much larger clone and does not match this DNA's translation at residue 10, likely because of a read error; the protein shown is translated from the DNA. TRGV9 is the V gene, and the J gene was not called. The CDR3 runs 12 residues. Germline V gene data show CDR1 as GITISATS and CDR2 as ISYDGTV (reference sequence). CDR3 amino acids: CALWEVQIERLF. The DNA for the CDR3 is TGTGCCTTGTGGGAGGTGCAAATCGAGAGACTCTTT.